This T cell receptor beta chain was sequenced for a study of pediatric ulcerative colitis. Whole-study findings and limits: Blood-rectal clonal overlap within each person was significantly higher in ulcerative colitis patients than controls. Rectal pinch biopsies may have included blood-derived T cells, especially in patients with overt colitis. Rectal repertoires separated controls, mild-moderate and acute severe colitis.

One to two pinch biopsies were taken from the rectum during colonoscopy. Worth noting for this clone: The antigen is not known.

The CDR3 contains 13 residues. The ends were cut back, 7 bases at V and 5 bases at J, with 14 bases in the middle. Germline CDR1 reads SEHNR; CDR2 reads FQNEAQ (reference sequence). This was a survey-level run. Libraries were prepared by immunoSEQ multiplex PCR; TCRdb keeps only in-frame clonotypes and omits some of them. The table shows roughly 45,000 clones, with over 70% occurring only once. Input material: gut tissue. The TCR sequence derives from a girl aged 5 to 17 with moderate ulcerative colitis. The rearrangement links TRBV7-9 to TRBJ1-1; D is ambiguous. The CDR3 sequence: CASTGVLGTEAFF. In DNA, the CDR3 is TGTGCCAGCACCGGCGTTCTGGGGACTGAAGCTTTCTTT.